The T cell receptor (beta chain) described here comes from a study of persistence of HIV-infected CD4 T cells. Notes on the study in general: Within sorted populations, more oligoclonal TCRs accompanied more oligoclonal proviruses.

The libraries were made with immunoSEQ version 4 in survey mode. The protocol was immunoSEQ multiplex PCR, while the TCRdb copy is restricted to in-frame clones and leaves out a portion. Of approximately 34,000 clones listed, roughly 82% are singletons. This CDR3 is 11 amino acids long. The V and J ends lost 6 bases and 5 bases respectively, with 5 bases between them. The germline gives CDR1 MNHNY, CDR2 SVGAGI (reference sequence). This clone was seen a single time. Antigen: not known. Cells were stimulated with overlapping HIV-1 Gag 15-mer peptides. Sorted nonresponding memory CD4+ T cells were CD40L-negative, CD69-negative, CD45RO-high. Suppressive ART was started during chronic HIV-1 infection in these adults. PBMCs were depleted of CD8+ T cells before stimulation.

This clonotype was sampled from an adult woman with HIV who was CMV-seropositive. V usage is TRBV6-6 and J usage is TRBJ2-4; unclear D gene. The sequencing here drew on CD4+ T cells sorted from PBMCs after roughly 19-hour stimulation, taken from a patient who received antiretroviral therapy. The chain's CDR3 is CASSQQNIQYF. CDR3 DNA: TGTGCCAGCAGCCAGCAAAACATTCAGTACTTC.